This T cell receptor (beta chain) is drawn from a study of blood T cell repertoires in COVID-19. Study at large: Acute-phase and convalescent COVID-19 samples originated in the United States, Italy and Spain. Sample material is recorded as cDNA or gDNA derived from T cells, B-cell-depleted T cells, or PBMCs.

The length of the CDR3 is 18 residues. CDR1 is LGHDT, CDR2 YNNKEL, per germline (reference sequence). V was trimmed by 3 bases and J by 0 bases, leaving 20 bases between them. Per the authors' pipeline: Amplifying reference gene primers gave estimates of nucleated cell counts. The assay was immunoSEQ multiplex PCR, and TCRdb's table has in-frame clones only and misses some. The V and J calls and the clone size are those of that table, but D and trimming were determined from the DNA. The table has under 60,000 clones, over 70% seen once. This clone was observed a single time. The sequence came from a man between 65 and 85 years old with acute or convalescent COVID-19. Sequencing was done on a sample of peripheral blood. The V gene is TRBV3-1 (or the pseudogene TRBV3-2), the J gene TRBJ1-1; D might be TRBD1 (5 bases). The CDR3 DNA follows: TGTGCCAGCAGCCATCCCATAGAGGAGGGGTCAATGAACACTGAAGCTTTCTTT. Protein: CASSHPIEEGSMNTEAFF.